Presented here are 15 T cell receptor beta chains from one specimen sequenced in a study of blood T cell repertoires in COVID-19. Sequenced by immunoSEQ multiplex PCR; TCRdb stores in-frame clones only, minus some. In the table there are about 140,000 clones, 65% to 80% of which are singletons. The sequenced material came from peripheral blood. The receptors were sampled from a man between 60 and 75 years old with acute or convalescent COVID-19.

This chain uses TRBV15 with TRBJ2-1; 7 bases agree with TRBD2. The CDR3 is 16 amino acids. Germline CDR1 is LNHNV and CDR2 is YYDKDF (reference sequence). J lost 5 bases, V lost 3 bases, and 10 bases had no gene match. CDR3 sequence reads: CATSSEPVLANNEQFF. CDR3 sequence (DNA): TGTGCCACCAGCAGCGAACCGGTACTAGCGAACAATGAGCAGTTCTTC.

The V gene is TRBV6-6, the J gene TRBJ2-7, with D perhaps matching TRBD1 (6 bases). The CDR3 loop spans 15 amino acids. The germline V gene encodes CDR1 MNHNY and CDR2 SVGAGI (reference sequence). Trimming cost V 5 bases and J 3 bases, with 17 bases left between them. CDR3 in amino acids: CASSNTGPGVYEQYF. DNA for the CDR3: TGTGCCAGCAGTAACACGGGACCAGGGGTCTACGAGCAGTACTTC.

This clone has a handful of counts. The chain employs TRBV5-4 and TRBJ2-5, with D possibly being TRBD1 (5 bases). This CDR3 has 15 residues. Germline V gives CDR1 SGHNT, CDR2 YYREEE (reference sequence). V shed 4 bases and J shed 2 bases, with 15 bases lying between them. The CDR3, as DNA: TGTGCCAGCAGCACCGCGACAGTGGCGCAAGAGACCCAGTACTTC. Amino acid sequence: CASSTATVAQETQYF.

The chain links TRBV6-5 to TRBJ1-2; no firm D call. V was clipped by 6 bases and J by 4 bases, with 9 bases between them. The CDR3 sequence is 12 residues long. The germline V gene encodes CDR1 MNHEY and CDR2 SVGAGI. The CDR3: CASSPAGYGYTF. The CDR3 nucleotides are TGTGCCAGCAGCCCGGCAGGCTATGGCTACACCTTC.

The CDR3 protein is CASSMSRGGRAYEQYF. In DNA form, the CDR3 reads TGTGCCAGTAGTATGTCCCGCGGGGGGCGAGCCTACGAGCAGTACTTC. The chain recombines TRBV19 with TRBJ2-7; 8 bases fit TRBD2. The V and J ends lost 3 bases and 2 bases, in that order; junction bases with no gene match: 9. The CDR3 sequence is 16 residues long. CDR1 and CDR2 (germline): LNHDA, SQIVND (reference sequence). Full variable domain (rest looked up from reference TRBV19 and TRBJ2-7): DGGITQSPKYLFRKEGQNVTLSCEQNLNHDAMYWYRQDPGQGLRLIYYSQIVNDFQKGDIAEGYSVSREKKESFPLTVTSAQKNPTAFYLCASSMSRGGRAYEQYFGPGTRLTVT.

This chain connects TRBV6-2 or TRBV6-3 to TRBJ1-2, with D tentatively TRBD1 (6 bases). Germline CDR1 reads MNHEY; CDR2 reads SVGEGT. The CDR3 has 17 amino acids. Trimming left V 0 bases short and J 5 bases short, with 19 bases between. The CDR3 sequence: CASSYSSVFGQRYGYTF. The CDR3 DNA reads as TGTGCCAGCAGTTACTCTTCGGTTTTCGGACAGAGGTATGGCTACACCTTC.

This clone has more than one count but fewer than ten. V is TRBV4-3 and J is TRBJ1-2, with TRBD1 matching over 8 bases. With V trimmed by 1 base and J by 3 bases, 4 bases remained unmatched. The CDR3 is 15 residues long. Germline V gene sequence: CDR1 LGHNA, CDR2 YSLEER. CDR3 loop: CASSQVLTGDYGYTF. As DNA, the CDR3 is TGCGCCAGCAGCCAAGTCCTGACAGGGGACTATGGCTACACCTTC.

The V and J genes are TRBV4-3 and TRBJ1-4; no reliable D call. V was trimmed by 0 bases and J by 10 bases, leaving 15 bases between them. The CDR3 sequence is 15 residues long. The germline CDR1 and CDR2 sequences are LGHNA and YSLEER. The CDR3 loop reads CASSQDPGVLAKLFF. The CDR3, as DNA: TGCGCCAGCAGCCAAGATCCAGGTGTTTTGGCAAAACTGTTTTTT.

The genes are TRBV30 and TRBJ2-7; 9 nucleotides align to TRBD2. CDR3 length: 14 residues. Germline CDR1 reads GTSNPN; CDR2 reads SVGIG (reference sequence). V shed 3 bases, J shed 5 bases, and the junction held 8 bases outside the gene matches. The CDR3 DNA reads as TGTGCCTGGAGACAGATAGCGGGAGCGGACGAGCAGTACTTC. Protein: CAWRQIAGADEQYF.

This chain links TRBV27 with TRBJ2-5; 8 nucleotides align to TRBD1. This CDR3 has 14 residues. Germline trimming cut 5 bases from V and 4 bases from J; bases unmatched to any gene: 6. Germline-derived CDR1 and CDR2 are MNHEY and SMNVEV (reference sequence). In DNA form, the CDR3 reads TGTGCCAGCAGTCTTGGACAGGGTGGAGAGACCCAGTACTTC. It is translated as CASSLGQGGETQYF.

V usage is TRBV30 and J usage is TRBJ1-1; D remains ambiguous. This CDR3 has 13 residues. The germline V gene encodes CDR1 GTSNPN and CDR2 SVGIG (reference sequence). With 3 bases removed from V and 4 bases from J, the gap between germline ends came to 12 bases. CDR3 sequence: CAWRARIGTEAFF. The DNA of the CDR3 is TGTGCCTGGAGGGCCAGGATAGGCACTGAAGCTTTCTTT.

V usage is TRBV7-9 and J usage is TRBJ2-7, with 11 bases that match TRBD1. This CDR3 is built from 15 residues. The V gene end was trimmed by 4 bases and the J gene end by 2 bases; junction bases not matched to a gene: 4. Germline loops: CDR1 SEHNR, CDR2 FQNEAQ (reference sequence). The CDR3 DNA reads TGTGCCAGCAGCTCGGACAGGGGGCCACCCTACGAGCAGTACTTC. This gives the protein CASSSDRGPPYEQYF.

The chain employs TRBV7-2 and TRBJ2-7; D call uncertain. Trimming cost V 5 bases and J 3 bases, with 11 bases left between them. Germline CDR1 SGHTA, CDR2 FQGNSA. The CDR3 is made up of 13 amino acids. The CDR3 DNA sequence: TGTGCCAGCAGCCCTGGCTCTCTCTACGAGCAGTACTTC. This encodes CASSPGSLYEQYF.

The V call is TRBV18, the J call TRBJ2-2, with D perhaps matching TRBD2 (6 bases). Germline loops: CDR1 KGHSH, CDR2 LQKENI. The germline V and J ends were trimmed by 0 bases and 5 bases, with 7 bases remaining between them. The CDR3 spans 14 residues. The CDR3 DNA follows: TGTGCCAGCTCACCACCGGAGGGAACCGGGGAGCTGTTTTTT. This codes for CASSPPEGTGELFF.

V gene TRBV28 combines with J gene TRBJ2-1; tentative D call: TRBD2 (6 bases). This CDR3 is 14 amino acids long. Trimming removed 6 bases at V and 8 bases at J, with 17 bases between. In germline, CDR1 is MDHEN, CDR2 SYDVKM. CDR3 sequence (DNA): TGTGCCAGCAGAACTAGCATCGGCGGCGATGAGCAGTTCTTC. It is translated as CASRTSIGGDEQFF.